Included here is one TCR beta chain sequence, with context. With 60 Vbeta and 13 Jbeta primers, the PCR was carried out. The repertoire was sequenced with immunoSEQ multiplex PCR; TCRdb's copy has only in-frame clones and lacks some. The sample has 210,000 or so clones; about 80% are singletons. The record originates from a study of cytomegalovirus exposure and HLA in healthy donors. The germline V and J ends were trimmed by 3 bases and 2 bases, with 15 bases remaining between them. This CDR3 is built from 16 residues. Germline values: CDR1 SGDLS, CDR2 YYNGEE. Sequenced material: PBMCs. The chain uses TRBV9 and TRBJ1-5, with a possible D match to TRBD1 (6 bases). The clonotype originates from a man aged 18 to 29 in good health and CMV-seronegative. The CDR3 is CASSGGRGEGNQPQHF. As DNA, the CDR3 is TGTGCCAGCAGCGGGGGCAGGGGTGAGGGCAATCAGCCCCAGCATTTT.